This T cell receptor beta chain is drawn from a study of T cell responses to AZD1222 COVID-19 vaccine. At the level of the study: Second-dose recipients at about 4 or about 12 weeks were treated as one pooled group. Study results and limitations: The study sampled repertoires only after the peak T cell response. Nearly half of spike-specific TCRs reportedly go after variant regions that carry no mutations.

Turning to this clone: What it recognizes is unknown.

This CDR3 has 17 residues. The V and J ends lost 0 bases and 4 bases respectively, with 18 bases between them. Germline CDR1 reads SGHVS; CDR2 reads FQNEAQ. Repertoires were generated with immunoSEQ multiplex PCR, while TCRdb's copy carries only in-frame clones and drops some. The sample includes around 130,000 clones, 80% to 90% seen only once; the top ten take approximately 8%. J is TRBJ1-1 and V is TRBV7-8, with D possibly TRBD1 on 5 matching bases. The receptor was isolated from an adult in good health. Sequenced material: peripheral blood, taken on day 0 of AZD1222 vaccination. DNA of the CDR3: TGTGCCAGCAGCTTAGCGCAGGGCAGGGTAATGGGCACTGAAGCTTTCTTT. Its protein product is CASSLAQGRVMGTEAFF.